These 3 T cell receptor beta chains were all obtained from the same sample, sequenced in a study of cytomegalovirus exposure and HLA in healthy donors. The PCR ran on 60 Vbeta and 13 Jbeta primers. Clones were read by immunoSEQ multiplex PCR, and TCRdb kept only the in-frame ones, dropping some. The sample yields 120,000 or so clones, around 80% seen once. Specimen: PBMCs. The receptors come from a woman between 50 and 59 years old in good health and CMV-seropositive.

CDR3 bases: TGTGCCAGCAGCTCACCCTCAGACAGGGGAGGCTATGGCTACACCTTC. Translation gives CASSSPSDRGGYGYTF. J is TRBJ1-2 and V is TRBV7-9; 8 nucleotides align to TRBD1. Losses at the gene ends were 4 bases for V and 4 bases for J; bases not matched to a gene: 11. The CDR3 extends over 16 amino acids. Per the germline V gene, CDR1 is SEHNR and CDR2 is FQNEAQ (reference sequence).

The gene calls are TRBV6-5 and TRBJ1-1; 8 bases fit TRBD1. With 10 bases clipped from V and 4 bases from J, the junction kept 11 bases outside the gene matches. Germline CDR1 and CDR2: MNHEY and SVGAGI. The CDR3 sequence is 14 residues long. The CDR3 DNA is TGTGCCACCGCCCCGACAGGGGCTGGCACTGAAGCTTTCTTT. Translating it yields CATAPTGAGTEAFF.

The gene calls are TRBV5-4 and TRBJ2-7, with 7 positions matching TRBD2. Germline CDR1 is SGHNT and CDR2 is YYREEE (reference sequence). V trimming: 4 bases; J trimming: 7 bases; junction bases outside the gene matches: 11. This CDR3 region has 14 residues. DNA of the CDR3: TGTGCCAGCAGCCTGGGACTAATTCTCTTAGAGCAGTACTTC. Its protein product is CASSLGLILLEQYF.